This is a list of T cell receptor beta chains from one sample in a study of response to subunit inactivated influenza vaccine. In TCRdb, the RT-PCR reads were re-called with MiXCR into one record per CDR3 protein. Altogether hundreds of thousands of distinct CDR3 sequences are present, roughly 8.2% being singletons, with the ten largest covering 10% to 15%. Source: PBMCs from blood, taken around 25 months after vaccination. Receptors originate from a man aged 45 to 70 who received an inactivated influenza vaccine. The CDR3 runs from the conserved cysteine through the conserved F or W. The order of the fields is CDR3 DNA, CDR3 protein, clone size, D gene, V gene, J gene. D genes are given only for firm matches. Clone size is given for some rows only: seen once, a few or many times, or a class if the clone is expanded.

TGTGCCAGCAGTGAGATGGGGAGGCACACCGGGGAGCTGTTTTTT	CASSEMGRHTGELFF	NA	NA	TRBV6-1	TRBJ2-2
TGTGCCAGCAGCTCCGCCTTAGCGGGAGCGGCCTACAATGAGCAGTTCTTC	CASSSALAGAAYNEQFF	many	TRBD2	TRBV5-4	TRBJ2-1
TGCAGTGCTAGGGCTGGTCCACAGAGCAATCAGCCCCAGCATTTT	CSARAGPQSNQPQHF	many	NA	TRBV20-1	TRBJ1-5
TGTGCCAGCAGTGGCCTAGCCCTTTACGAGCAGTACTTC	CASSGLALYEQYF	few	NA	TRBV6-1	TRBJ2-7
TGTGCCATCAGTGACCCGGGATGGGGCTACACCTTC	CAISDPGWGYTF	many	NA	TRBV10-3	TRBJ1-2
TGTGCCAGCAGCTTAGGTTCAGGAATCCCCGGGGAGCTGTTTTTT	CASSLGSGIPGELFF	NA	NA	TRBV7-8	TRBJ2-2
TGTGCCAGCAGCTTGGTTTCCGGGGGCCACAGCTCCTACAATGAGCAGTTCTTC	CASSLVSGGHSSYNEQFF	NA	NA	TRBV11-2	TRBJ2-1
TGTGCCAGCAGGGGGTCATGGGGTGAAGCTTTCTTT	CASRGSWGEAFF	few	NA	TRBV12-3/TRBV12-4	TRBJ1-1
TGTGCCAGCAGTCCCCGGGCCCGAGGAACTGAGCAGTTCTTC	CASSPRARGTEQFF	NA	NA	TRBV28	TRBJ2-1
TGTGCCAGCAGCTTAAAGGGTGCGAGGGCGGCCGGTGAAAAACTGTTTTTT	CASSLKGARAAGEKLFF	many	NA	TRBV7-9	TRBJ1-4
TGTGCCAGCAGCTTAGATCAAGAGCAGTTCTTC	CASSLDQEQFF	NA	NA	TRBV11-2	TRBJ2-1
TGTGCCAGCTCACCACCAACGAACACTGAAGCTTTCTTT	CASSPPTNTEAFF	NA	NA	TRBV18	TRBJ1-1
TGTGCCAGCAGTGATCAAATACAGGGATATTCACCCCTCCACTTT	CASSDQIQGYSPLHF	NA	NA	TRBV2	TRBJ1-6
TGCGCCAGCAGCCAAGTCCCCTTGGTGGTGCCCTACAATGAGCAGTTCTTC	CASSQVPLVVPYNEQFF	NA	NA	TRBV4-1	TRBJ2-1
TGTGCCAGCAGCGCCGGGACAGGGATTACCGGGGAGCTGTTTTTT	CASSAGTGITGELFF	NA	TRBD1	TRBV12-3/TRBV12-4	TRBJ2-2
TGCAGTGCCCGGGACGGATCCTATGGCTACACCTTC	CSARDGSYGYTF	NA	NA	TRBV20-1	TRBJ1-2
TGTGCCATCCCACGGGGTGGGTACAATGAGCAGTTCTTC	CAIPRGGYNEQFF	few	NA	TRBV7-9	TRBJ2-1
TGTGCCAGCAGCCGAACTAGCGGGGGAACCGGGTCTTACCAGTACTTC	CASSRTSGGTGSYQYF	NA	TRBD2	TRBV7-2	TRBJ2-5
TGTGCCACCAGTGATCCTTCCACGGCCAATGAGCAGTTCTTC	CATSDPSTANEQFF	few	NA	TRBV24-1	TRBJ2-1
TGCAGTGCTAGGGGGGGGGCCTACGAGCAGTACTTC	CSARGGAYEQYF	few	TRBD2	TRBV20-1	TRBJ2-7
TGTGCCACCGGGACTAGAGGCGAGCAGTACTTC	CATGTRGEQYF	many	TRBD2	TRBV10-3	TRBJ2-7
TGCAGTGCTAGAGATCGAGCTACCGCCTACCAAGAGACCCAGTACTTC	CSARDRATAYQETQYF	many	NA	TRBV20-1	TRBJ2-5
TGTGCCAGCAGCCGGGACAGGGAGTCAGATACGCAGTATTTT	CASSRDRESDTQYF	few	TRBD1	TRBV7-2	TRBJ2-3
TGCGCCAGCAGCCGCGGACAGGGGAACACCATATATTTT	CASSRGQGNTIYF	few	TRBD1	TRBV5-1	TRBJ1-3
TGTGCCAGCTCACCACCGAAGGCTAACACCGGGGAGCTGTTTTTT	CASSPPKANTGELFF	few	NA	TRBV18	TRBJ2-2
TGTGCCAGCAGCCTACAGGGGGCAAAGTACCAAGAGACCCAGTACTTC	CASSLQGAKYQETQYF	many	TRBD1	TRBV14	TRBJ2-5
TGTGCCAGCAAGCAGATAGCGCAGGATGAGCAGTTCTTC	CASKQIAQDEQFF	many	NA	TRBV12-3/TRBV12-4	TRBJ2-1
TGTGCCAGCCTCCGGGACATTAACACCGGGGAGCTGTTTTTT	CASLRDINTGELFF	NA	NA	TRBV2	TRBJ2-2
TGCAGTGCTAGAGTCCCAGGGCCCCATAATTCACCCCTCCACTTT	CSARVPGPHNSPLHF	many	NA	TRBV20-1	TRBJ1-6
TGCAGTGCTAGCCCTTCCGAGACCCAGTACTTC	CSASPSETQYF	few	NA	TRBV20-1	TRBJ2-5
TGTGCCAGCAGCCAAACCTCCGGGACAGGCCATCCCTACGAGCAGTACTTC	CASSQTSGTGHPYEQYF	many	TRBD1	TRBV4-2	TRBJ2-7
TGTGCCAGCAGCCCTCGGACTAGCGGGAAGGATACGCAGTATTTT	CASSPRTSGKDTQYF	NA	TRBD2	TRBV7-2	TRBJ2-3
TGTGCCAGCAGCTTAGCGGGGGGCCCCCCAGATACGCAGTATTTT	CASSLAGGPPDTQYF	many	NA	TRBV7-2	TRBJ2-3
TGTGCCAGCAGTATTTCAGGGGACACAGATACGCAGTATTTT	CASSISGDTDTQYF	once	NA	TRBV6-1	TRBJ2-3
TGCGCCAGCAGCTTACAAGGTCTCAACGAGCAGTACTTC	CASSLQGLNEQYF	many	NA	TRBV5-1	TRBJ2-7
TGCAGTGCTAGATACACAACTGGGGCCAACGTCCTGACTTTC	CSARYTTGANVLTF	NA	NA	TRBV20-1	TRBJ2-6
TGTGCCAGCAGTGAGGCCGGGCAGCCGTTATACGAGCAGTACTTC	CASSEAGQPLYEQYF	few	NA	TRBV6-4	TRBJ2-7
TGTGCCAGCAGCCAAGATCTTGTTGCAGGGTGGCGAATTTTT	CASSQDLVAGWRIF	few	NA	TRBV3-1	TRBJ1-4
TGTGCCAGCAGCCCACTTACAGGCCGCTCGGGTGAGCAGTACTTC	CASSPLTGRSGEQYF	few	NA	TRBV11-2	TRBJ2-7
TGTGCCAGCAGTTACTTCTACTCTGGGGCCAACGTCCTGACTTTC	CASSYFYSGANVLTF	few	NA	TRBV6-5	TRBJ2-6
TGTGCCAGCAGTTCGAGGGCCATCGAGCAGTACTTC	CASSSRAIEQYF	many	NA	TRBV28	TRBJ2-7
TGCGCCAGCAGCTTAGCCGGGACAGGGGGCGAGCAGTACTTC	CASSLAGTGGEQYF	NA	TRBD1	TRBV4-1	TRBJ2-7
TGTGCCAGCAGGCTCAGGGACTACAATGAGCAGTTCTTC	CASRLRDYNEQFF	NA	NA	TRBV28	TRBJ2-1
TGTGCCAGCAGGGGGGGGGCGTCGAACACCGGGGAGCTGTTTTTT	CASRGGASNTGELFF	NA	NA	TRBV12-3/TRBV12-4	TRBJ2-2
TGTGCCACCAGCAGGGGGGGTGGCGCCCCTAATGAGCAGTTCTTC	CATSRGGGAPNEQFF	NA	NA	TRBV15	TRBJ2-1
TGTGCCAGCAGCTTATCGGGGGTCTCGGGCTACAATGAGCAGTTCTTC	CASSLSGVSGYNEQFF	few	NA	TRBV7-2	TRBJ2-1
TGTGCCAGCAGTGGTGGCCAGGGGCAAACTAGCACAGATACGCAGTATTTT	CASSGGQGQTSTDTQYF	few	NA	TRBV2	TRBJ2-3
TGTGCCAGCAGCTTAGGGGGGTGGAGGGGGACAACCTACGAGCAGTACTTC	CASSLGGWRGTTYEQYF	few	NA	TRBV7-2	TRBJ2-7
TGTGCCAGCTCCCGCGGGTTGCCCCCGTTCTTC	CASSRGLPPFF	few	NA	TRBV11-2	TRBJ2-1
TGCAGCGTTGACGGACAGAAATCTGGAAACACCATATATTTT	CSVDGQKSGNTIYF	NA	NA	TRBV29-1	TRBJ1-3
TGCAGCGTGAACTCTGGGGCCAACGTCCTGACTTTC	CSVNSGANVLTF	many	NA	TRBV29-1	TRBJ2-6
TGCAGTGCCCCCAAATCCTATGGCTACACCTTC	CSAPKSYGYTF	NA	NA	TRBV20-1	TRBJ1-2
TGTGCCAGCAGCGTGTCGGGAGATACGCAGTATTTT	CASSVSGDTQYF	few	NA	TRBV9	TRBJ2-3
TGTGCCAGCAGTTACCTCGAGGGATCACCCCTCCACTTT	CASSYLEGSPLHF	NA	NA	TRBV6-2/TRBV6-3	TRBJ1-6
TGTGCCAGCAGGCGACTAGCGGGAGACGAGACCCAGTACTTC	CASRRLAGDETQYF	few	TRBD2	TRBV6-2/TRBV6-3	TRBJ2-5
TGTGCCAGCAGTTACCCGGCGGGCAGCTCCTACAATGAGCAGTTCTTC	CASSYPAGSSYNEQFF	NA	NA	TRBV6-2/TRBV6-3	TRBJ2-1
TGCGCCAGCAGCCTGACCGGGACTTACACTGAAGCTTTCTTT	CASSLTGTYTEAFF	few	NA	TRBV4-3	TRBJ1-1